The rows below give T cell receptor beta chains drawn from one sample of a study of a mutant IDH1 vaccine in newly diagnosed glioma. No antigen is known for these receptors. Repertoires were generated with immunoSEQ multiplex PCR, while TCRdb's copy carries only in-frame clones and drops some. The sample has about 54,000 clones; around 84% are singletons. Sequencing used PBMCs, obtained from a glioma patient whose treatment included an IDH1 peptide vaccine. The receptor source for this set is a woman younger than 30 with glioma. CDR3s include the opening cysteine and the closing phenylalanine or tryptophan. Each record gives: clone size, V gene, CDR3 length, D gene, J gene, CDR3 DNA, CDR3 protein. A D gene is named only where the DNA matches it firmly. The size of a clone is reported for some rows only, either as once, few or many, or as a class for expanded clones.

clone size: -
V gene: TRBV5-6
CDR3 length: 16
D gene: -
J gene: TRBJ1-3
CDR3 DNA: TGTGCCAGCAGCTTGAGTTTCAGATTCTCTGGAAACACCATATATTTT
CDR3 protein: CASSLSFRFSGNTIYF

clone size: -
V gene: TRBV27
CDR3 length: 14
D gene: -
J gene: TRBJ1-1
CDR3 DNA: TGTGCCAGCAGTTTAGGACGGATGAACACTGAAGCTTTCTTT
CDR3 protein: CASSLGRMNTEAFF

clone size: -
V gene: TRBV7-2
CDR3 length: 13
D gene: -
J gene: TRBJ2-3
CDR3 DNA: TGTGCCAGCAGCCCCCTTTTCACAGATACGCAGTATTTT
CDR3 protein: CASSPLFTDTQYF

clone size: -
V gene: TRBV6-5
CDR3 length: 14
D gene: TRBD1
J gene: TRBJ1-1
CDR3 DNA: TGTGCCAGCATTGCGGACAGGGTCCTTCCTGAAGCTTTCTTT
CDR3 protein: CASIADRVLPEAFF

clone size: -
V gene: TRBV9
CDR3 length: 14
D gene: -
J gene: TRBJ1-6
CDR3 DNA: TGTGCCAGCAGCGACGGGACTTATAATTCACCCCTCCACTTT
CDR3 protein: CASSDGTYNSPLHF

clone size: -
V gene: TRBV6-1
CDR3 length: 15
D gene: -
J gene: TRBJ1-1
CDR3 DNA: TGTGCCAGCAGTGATGGAAGGGGAATGAACACTGAAGCTTTCTTT
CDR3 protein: CASSDGRGMNTEAFF

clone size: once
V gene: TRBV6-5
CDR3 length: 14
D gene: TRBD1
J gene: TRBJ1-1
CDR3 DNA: TGTGCCAGTAGTCTGACAGGGGGGAACACTGAAGCTTTCTTT
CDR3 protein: CASSLTGGNTEAFF

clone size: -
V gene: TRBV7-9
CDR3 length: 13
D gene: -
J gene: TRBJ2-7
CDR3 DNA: TGTGCCAGCAGCCCCACAGCCTCCTACGAGCAGTACTTC
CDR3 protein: CASSPTASYEQYF

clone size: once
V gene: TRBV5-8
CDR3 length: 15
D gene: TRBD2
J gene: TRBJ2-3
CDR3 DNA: TGTGCCAGCAGCTTAACGGGAGGTGGCACAGATACGCAGTATTTT
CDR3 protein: CASSLTGGGTDTQYF

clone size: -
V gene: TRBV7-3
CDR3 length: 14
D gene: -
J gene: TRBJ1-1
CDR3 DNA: TGTGCCAGCAGCCCCCTTGGACGGACCCCGGGAGCTTTCTTT
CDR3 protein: CASSPLGRTPGAFF

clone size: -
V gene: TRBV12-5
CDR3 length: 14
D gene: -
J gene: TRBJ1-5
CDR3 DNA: TGTGCTAGTCTAGATCAGGAGATCAATCAGCCCCAGCATTTT
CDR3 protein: CASLDQEINQPQHF

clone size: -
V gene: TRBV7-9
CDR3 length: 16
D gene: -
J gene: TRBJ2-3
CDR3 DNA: TGTGCCAGCAGCTTGGGTGTAGGCGAGGGCACAGATACGCAGTATTTT
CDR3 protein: CASSLGVGEGTDTQYF